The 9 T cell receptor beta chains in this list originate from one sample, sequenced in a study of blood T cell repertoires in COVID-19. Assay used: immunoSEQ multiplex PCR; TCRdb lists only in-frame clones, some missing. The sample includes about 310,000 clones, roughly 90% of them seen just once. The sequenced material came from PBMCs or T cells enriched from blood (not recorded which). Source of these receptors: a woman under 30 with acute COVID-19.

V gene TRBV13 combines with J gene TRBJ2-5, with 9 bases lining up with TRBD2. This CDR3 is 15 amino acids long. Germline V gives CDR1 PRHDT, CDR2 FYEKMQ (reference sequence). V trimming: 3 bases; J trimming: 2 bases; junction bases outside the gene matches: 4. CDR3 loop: CASSFSGGGQETQYF. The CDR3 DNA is TGTGCCAGCAGCTTTAGCGGGGGAGGACAAGAGACCCAGTACTTC.

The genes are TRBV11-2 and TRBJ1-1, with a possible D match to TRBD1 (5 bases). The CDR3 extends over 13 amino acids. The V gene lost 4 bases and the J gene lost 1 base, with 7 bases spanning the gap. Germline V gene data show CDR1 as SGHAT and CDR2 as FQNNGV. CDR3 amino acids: CASSSQGNTEAFF. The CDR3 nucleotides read TGTGCCAGCAGCTCTCAGGGGAACACTGAAGCTTTCTTT.

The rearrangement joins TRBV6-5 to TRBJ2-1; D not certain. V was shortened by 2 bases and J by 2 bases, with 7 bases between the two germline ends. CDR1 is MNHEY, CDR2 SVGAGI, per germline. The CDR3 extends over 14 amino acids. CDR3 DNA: TGTGCCAGCAGTTACACCGAGACCTACAATGAGCAGTTCTTC. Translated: CASSYTETYNEQFF.

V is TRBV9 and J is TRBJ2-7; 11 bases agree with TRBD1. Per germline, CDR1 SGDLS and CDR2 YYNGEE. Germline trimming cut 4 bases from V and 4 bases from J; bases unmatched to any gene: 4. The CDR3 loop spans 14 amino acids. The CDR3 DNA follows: TGTGCCAGCAGCTTCCGGGACAGGGGGTACGAGCAGTACTTC. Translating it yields CASSFRDRGYEQYF.

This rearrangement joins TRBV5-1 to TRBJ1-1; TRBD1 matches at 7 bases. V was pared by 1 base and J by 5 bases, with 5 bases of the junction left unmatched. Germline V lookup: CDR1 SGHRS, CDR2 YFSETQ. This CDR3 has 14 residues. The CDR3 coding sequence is TGCGCCAGCAGCTTGCTGGCAGGGGGGACTGAAGCTTTCTTT. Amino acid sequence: CASSLLAGGTEAFF.

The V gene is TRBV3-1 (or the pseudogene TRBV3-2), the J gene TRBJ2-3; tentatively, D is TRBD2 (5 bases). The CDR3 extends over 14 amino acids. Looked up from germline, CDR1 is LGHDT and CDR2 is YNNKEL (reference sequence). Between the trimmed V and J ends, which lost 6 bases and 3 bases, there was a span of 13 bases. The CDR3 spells CASSQDWKTDTQYF. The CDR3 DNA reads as TGTGCCAGCAGTCAGGACTGGAAGACAGATACGCAGTATTTT.

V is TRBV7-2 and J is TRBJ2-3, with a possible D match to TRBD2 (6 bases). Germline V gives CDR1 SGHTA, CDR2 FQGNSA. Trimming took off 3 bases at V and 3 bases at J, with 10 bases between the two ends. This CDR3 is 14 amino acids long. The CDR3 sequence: CASSLSGRTDTQYF. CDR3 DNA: TGTGCCAGCAGCTTGAGTGGGAGGACAGATACGCAGTATTTT.

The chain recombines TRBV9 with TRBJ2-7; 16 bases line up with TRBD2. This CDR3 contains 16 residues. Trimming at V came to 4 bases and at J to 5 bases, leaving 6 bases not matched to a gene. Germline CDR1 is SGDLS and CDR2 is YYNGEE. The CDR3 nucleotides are TGTGCCAGCAGCAGGGGACTAGCGGGAGGGCGGGACGAGCAGTACTTC. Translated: CASSRGLAGGRDEQYF.

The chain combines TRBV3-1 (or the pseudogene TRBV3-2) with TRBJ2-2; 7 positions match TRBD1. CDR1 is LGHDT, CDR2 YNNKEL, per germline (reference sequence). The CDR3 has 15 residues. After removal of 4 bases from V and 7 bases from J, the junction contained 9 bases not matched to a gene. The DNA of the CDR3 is TGTGCCAGCAGCCCTGGGACAGCCCCCGTCGGGGAGCTGTTTTTT. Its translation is CASSPGTAPVGELFF.